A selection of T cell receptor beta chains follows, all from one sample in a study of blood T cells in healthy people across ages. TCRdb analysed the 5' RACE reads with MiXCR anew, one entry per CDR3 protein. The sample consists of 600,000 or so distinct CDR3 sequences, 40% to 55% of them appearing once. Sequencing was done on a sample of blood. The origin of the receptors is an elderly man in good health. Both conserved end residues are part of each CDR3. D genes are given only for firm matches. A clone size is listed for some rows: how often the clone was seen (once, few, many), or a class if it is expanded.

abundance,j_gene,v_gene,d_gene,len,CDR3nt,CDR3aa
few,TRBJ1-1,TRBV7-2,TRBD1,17,TGTGCCAGCAGCGTTGGGACAGGGGGGTTTTTCGCCACTGAAGCTTTCTTT,CASSVGTGGFFATEAFF
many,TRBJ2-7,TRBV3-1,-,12,TGTGCCAGCAGCCAAGATGGCTACGAGCAGTACTTC,CASSQDGYEQYF
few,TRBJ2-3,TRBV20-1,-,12,TGCAGTGCTAGTCAAGCATCAGATACGCAGTATTTT,CSASQASDTQYF
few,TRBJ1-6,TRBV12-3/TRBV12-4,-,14,TGTGCCAGCACCCGGGACTTTGGGAATTCACCCCTCCACTTT,CASTRDFGNSPLHF
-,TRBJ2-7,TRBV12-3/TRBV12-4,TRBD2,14,TGTGCCAGCAGCTCAGAGCGGGAGGCCTACGAGCAGTACTTC,CASSSEREAYEQYF
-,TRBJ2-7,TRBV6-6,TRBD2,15,TGTGCCAGCAATCGACTAGCGGGAGGGGGCAAGGAGCAGTACTTC,CASNRLAGGGKEQYF
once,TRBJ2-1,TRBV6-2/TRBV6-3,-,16,TGTGCCAGCAGTTATTATCTAGGGTGGGGTGGGAATGAGCAGTTCTTC,CASSYYLGWGGNEQFF
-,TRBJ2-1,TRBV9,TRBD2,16,TGTGCCAGCCGCGTTCTAGCGGGAGGGAGTTACAATGAGCAGTTCTTC,CASRVLAGGSYNEQFF
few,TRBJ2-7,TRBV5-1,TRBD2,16,TGCGCCAGCAGCTCCCAAGCGGGAGGGCCAAGCGGCGAGCAGTACTTC,CASSSQAGGPSGEQYF
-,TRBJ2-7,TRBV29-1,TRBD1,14,TGCAGCGTTGACTCAGGGGGCGCGATATACGAGCAGTACTTC,CSVDSGGAIYEQYF
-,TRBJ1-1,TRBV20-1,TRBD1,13,TGCAGTGCTAGCCGGGACAGGGGTGGTGAAGCTTTCTTT,CSASRDRGGEAFF
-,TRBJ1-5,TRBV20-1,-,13,TGCAGTGCTAGAGCAGGACGCGCCTGGCCCCAGCATTTT,CSARAGRAWPQHF
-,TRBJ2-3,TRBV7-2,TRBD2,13,TGTGCCAGCAAGACTAGCCTGCTAGATACGCAGTATTTT,CASKTSLLDTQYF